The present entry profiles one T cell receptor (beta chain) with its context. The specificity of this receptor is unknown. HCMV-specific IgG was detected in serum with a commercial ELISA kit to determine HCMV serostatus. Peripheral blood mononuclear cells were isolated from blood by Ficoll density gradient centrifugation. The entry originates in a study of T cells expressing NK-cell markers (dated by TCRdb to about 2020). Describing the broader study: Three sorted T-cell subsets (CD3+CD56+NKG2C+, CD3+CD56+NKG2C- and CD3+CD56-NKG2C+) from roughly 8 donors had their TCR beta-chain repertoires profiled. The libraries were sequenced on Illumina HiSeq 2000/2500, MiSeq or NextSeq, producing 2 x 150 bp reads. All eight donors whose samples were sequenced were randomly selected healthy volunteers, three of them men and five women. Among the eight sequenced donors, seven were HCMV-seropositive and one was HCMV-seronegative. Results and caveats for the whole study, not just this receptor: It remained unclear whether the expanded NKG2C-expressing T cell clones were specific for HCMV antigens. Those dominant clonotypes were again the most abundant among CD3+CD56-NKG2C+ cells in several donors, at roughly 25-65%. In 6 or 7 donors, the dominant CD3+CD56+NKG2C+ clonotypes ranked among the top 10 CD8+ clonotypes, making up roughly 1.0-8% of CD8+ T cells.

From a lookup of the germline V gene (reference sequence), CDR1 and CDR2 are GTSNPN and SVGIG. The CDR3 sequence holds 14 residues, the cysteine and phenylalanine included. The protein alone is recorded here. Sequencing instrument: Illumina HiSeq 2000. TCR beta cDNA libraries were prepared using 5'RACE template switching, which introduced a universal primer site and unique molecular identifiers. Priming for cDNA synthesis came from the TCR beta constant segment, and two successive PCR amplification steps followed. The published analysis was carried out like this. MIGEC handled demultiplexing of the reads and grouping by UMI, while MiTCR was used to assemble and quantify clonotypes. To exclude erroneous sequences, only TCR cDNA sequences supported by at least two reads were retained. The tcR package was used for downstream repertoire analysis, and clonotypes were matched between fractions using CDR3 nucleotide sequence together with V segment. VDJmatch was used to annotate antigen specificity against VDJdb, with one amino acid substitution allowed in CDR3. Based on TCRdb reprocessing of the reads, there is one entry per CDR3 protein sequence, and DNA is missing. TCRdb, not the authors, supplied the V and J calls. The table of this sample itemizes about 30,000 distinct CDR3 sequences. The ten most abundant clones make up 50% to 75% of the sample.

Sample: blood T cells: a sorted CD56 or NKG2C T cell subset, CD4+ or CD8+ T cells, or bulk PBMC T cells (not recorded which). The sequence derives from a woman between 18 and 69 years old in good health. The chain is made from TRBV30 and TRBJ2-5. The CDR3 protein is CAWSESWFQETQYF.